The T cell receptor beta chain described here comes from a study of post-analysis software for immune sequencing data. The study's findings and limits: Significantly lower normalized Chao1 diversity was seen in multiple sclerosis patients than in controls.

Incorporated into the TCR beta cDNA libraries were unique molecular identifiers, which served to reduce PCR and sequencing biases. The source material, roughly 0.9 to 11 million T cells, gave rise to about 520,000 cDNA molecules. TCRdb passed the PCR reads through MiXCR, listing each CDR3 protein once. The sample holds 430,000 or so distinct CDR3 sequences; approximately 42% are singletons and the top ten take 6% to 9%. This clonotype was seen a few times. Its antigen is as yet unknown. The TCR comes from a girl under 10 years old with multiple sclerosis. Sequenced: blood.

CDR3 sequence (DNA): TGCGCCAGCGCCAGGACAGAGAACACTGAAGCTTTCTTT. Encoded protein: CASARTENTEAFF. The V and J genes are TRBV4-3 and TRBJ1-1; the D gene is possibly TRBD1 (6 bases). CDR1 and CDR2 (germline): LGHNA, YSLEER. This CDR3 has 13 amino acids. V was clipped by 8 bases and J by 1 base, with 11 bases between them.